Below, one TCR beta chain is given with its context. The clone's antigen remains unknown. No quality values exist for individual bases; no much larger clone is one base distant. TCRbeta CDR3 regions were amplified from genomic DNA by means of the immunoSEQ Assay, a bias-controlled multiplex PCR. From the authors' description of their analysis: Within the assay, amplification of reference gene primers was used to estimate how many nucleated cells each sample contained. Sequence reads were collapsed and filtered to measure the absolute abundance of every unique TCRbeta CDR3 rearrangement. For each sample, productive Simpson clonality was calculated as the square root of Simpson's diversity index over productive rearrangements. TCRdb obtained this table from immuneACCESS and retained in-frame rearrangements with V and J assigned. These tables miss some clones; where compared with another copy, unresolved V genes account for less than half of the shortfall, and the remainder is unexplained. From that table come the V and J calls and clone size; the DNA was used to work out D and trimming. The sample table holds approximately 170,000 clones, of which around 82% were seen once. Approximately 11% of the sample belongs to the ten largest clones.

This record comes from a study of blood T cell repertoires in COVID-19 (dated by TCRdb to 2018 to 2020). Context from the whole study: Samples covering the acute and convalescent phases of COVID-19 were provided by collaborators in the United States, Italy and Spain. The prospective study material was composed of cDNA or gDNA derived from T cells, B-cell-depleted T cells, or PBMCs. Subjects who had been exposed to COVID-19, were actively infected with it, or had recovered from it provided the deeply sampled blood TCRbeta repertoires that made up the dataset. The repertoires were released in a freely available public database intended as a resource for research on the immune response to SARS-CoV-2. Samples were obtained from the ongoing ImmuneRACE study (first 160 participants) and from some 1,200 subjects provided by 6 global collaborators. Nearly every sample came with metadata listing a de-identified subject ID, COVID-19 status, age in years and sex. HLA class I and class II types, where available, came from metadata supplied by the sample provider rather than from assay-based typing. Here is what the overall study found, with its caveats: Clinical and demographic metadata were provided uncurated, with the amount varying by source and participant.

The collaborating institutions used their own protocols to collect whole blood in K2EDTA tubes. For TCRbeta analysis, collaborators shipped samples as frozen whole blood, isolated PBMCs, or DNA extracted from either of those sample types. Sample: peripheral blood. This receptor was identified in a man between 70 and 80 years old with active or convalescent COVID-19.

The sequenced DNA: TGTGCCAGCAGCTCCCAGGGGGGACCCCACGAGCAGTACTTC. This codes for CASSSQGGPHEQYF. The chain is made from TRBV7-8 and TRBJ2-7, and perhaps TRBD1 as D gene, on 7 matching bases. The germline V gene gives CDR1 as SGHVS and CDR2 as FQNEAQ. The V end loses 4 bases and the J end loses 5 bases, and a stretch of 15 bases separates them. Taken from cysteine to phenylalanine, the CDR3 has 14 residues. The DNA shown is the 42-base CDR3, in frame from base 1.